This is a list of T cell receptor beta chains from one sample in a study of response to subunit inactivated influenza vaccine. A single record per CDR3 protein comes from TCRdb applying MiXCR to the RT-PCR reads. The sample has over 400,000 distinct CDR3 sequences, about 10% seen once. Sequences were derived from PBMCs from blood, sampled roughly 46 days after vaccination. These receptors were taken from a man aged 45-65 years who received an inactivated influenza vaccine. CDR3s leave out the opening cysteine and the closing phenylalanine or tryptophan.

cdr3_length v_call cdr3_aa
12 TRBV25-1 ASSDPLPQETQY
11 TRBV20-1 SARQGSGNTIY
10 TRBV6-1 ASSPILNEQF
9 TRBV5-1 AIPRDSPLH
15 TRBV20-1 SAGGRGLAGGPHEQY
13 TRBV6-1 ASSLTEGRTYEQY
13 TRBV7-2 ASSSSGGFYNEQF
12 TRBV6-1 ASSDEGLRTEAF
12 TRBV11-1 ASSFPSEPNEQF
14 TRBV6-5 ASSYSSRDSGNTIY
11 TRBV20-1 SARASLRAEQY
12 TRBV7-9 ASSLPGGFTEAF
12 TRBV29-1 SVQTPASSYEQY
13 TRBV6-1 ASRLTGQGTDTQY
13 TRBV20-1 SASSLAGITDTQY
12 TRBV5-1 ASTEVSGANVLT
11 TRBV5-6 ASETNNEETQY
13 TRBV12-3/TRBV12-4 ASSGVGQGEETQY
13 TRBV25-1 ASSVSSGRIETQY
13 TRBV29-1 SVEDYTANTGELF
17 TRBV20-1 SARDIKVLGAQGKNIQY
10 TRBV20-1 SARRGQDGYT
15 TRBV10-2 ASRKPLQGKSYNEQF
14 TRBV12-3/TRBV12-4 ASSLGTRRRDYGYT
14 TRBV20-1 SAHQGSGAGANVLT
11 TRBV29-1 SVAGQGLTTQY
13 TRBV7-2 ASSPMTGVGNTIY
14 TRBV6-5 ASSYLSSGAFGEQF
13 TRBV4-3 ASSQEGQGTGELF
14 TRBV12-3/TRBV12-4 ASSSHTISGQETQY
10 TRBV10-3 AISAQQPGQY
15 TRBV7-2 ASSRGTSGMKVGELF
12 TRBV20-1 SARALLARETQY
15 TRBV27 ASSLGKAGGVYNEQF
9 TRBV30 AWSVREEAF